This T cell receptor (beta chain) was observed in a study of shared clonotypes between healthy human individuals (dated by TCRdb to 2020 to 2022). Broadly, across the study: A couple of women and three men aged 18 to 49 years were included in the cohort. Per donor, leukapheresis produced somewhere between about 0.94 and 9.5 billion PBMCs. The study deeply sequenced blood TCR repertoires of five healthy adults to estimate repertoire size and the extent of clonotype sharing between individuals. Different laboratories and diverse techniques were used to prepare libraries and sequence TCR repertoires, to increase sequencing depth and limit assay-specific biases. For each donor, CD4 naive and CD4 memory were each run on three plates, CD8 naive on two plates, and CD8 memory on one plate. The study at large found these results: The genetic and exposure-history diversity represented was limited by the small number of donors. Sampling was restricted to blood, and TCR repertoires in tissue are likely to differ from TCR repertoires in blood. Larger estimated clonotype richness was generally found for naive subsets than for memory subsets. Pairwise subsampling led to the expectation that sequencing depth would affect the degree of clonotype sharing among donors. Compared with non-shared clonotypes, clonotypes shared by all four sorted-subset donors had higher generation probabilities. Sharing across a handful of donors was observed for approximately 5% of naive CD4, under 4% of naive CD8, over 2% of memory CD4, and approximately 0.41% of memory CD8 clonotypes. Incomplete sequencing was indicated by rarefaction of sorted-subset datasets, despite the large sequencing depth.

Donors were healthy HIV-negative adults with no recently reported acute infections or vaccinations. Every donor was a Caucasian adult residing in Nashville, Tennessee, USA. Magnetic negative selection was used to enrich CD4+ T cells, after which naive cells were positively selected on CD45RA and the negative fraction became the memory subset. After blood collection by leukapheresis, PBMCs were isolated using Ficoll-Histopaque density gradient centrifugation and then cryopreserved in the vapor phase of liquid nitrogen. Purity and quantity of every magnetically sorted T cell population were checked by analytical flow cytometry. From each sorted fraction, genomic DNA was isolated and quantified by UV absorbance on a Nanodrop 2000c. Using the deep immunoSEQ assay, multiplex PCR amplified TCR CDR3 regions from genomic DNA. Extracted genomic DNA from each cell subset was spread evenly across all wells of several immunoSEQ 96-well plates, with each plate serving as a replicate. For sorted subsets, roughly 0.2 ug genomic DNA, equal to about 30,000 T cell genomes, was loaded into each replicate PCR. The purified libraries were quantified using a Qubit 3.0 fluorometer, sized with a Bioanalyzer 2100, and then quantified again using the KAPA Library Quantification kit. Each immunoSEQ 96-well plate was sequenced on its own single-read 150-cycle Illumina NextSeq 550 flow cell. The study's own analysis went as follows. Because the immunoSEQ output held only junctional sequences and lacked quality scores, the filtering could not match the filtering applied to full-length reads. Sequences were annotated with PyIR, a Python wrapper for IgBLAST v1.9, and V/J genes and CDR3 were assigned using IMGT germline references. Reads were removed for weak V/J assignments (E-value above 1e-6), missing CDR3, stop codons, out-of-frame junctions, or ambiguous translated residues. V3J clonotypes were defined as sequences sharing an identical inferred V gene, J gene, and CDR3 amino acid sequence. Percentage overlap between repertoires was calculated by dividing the number of shared unique clonotypes by the size of the smaller repertoire. Repertoire richness was assessed with RTK rarefaction, the Chao1 estimator, and Recon v2.1 estimates of unobserved clonotypes. OLGA was used to compute generation probabilities for all TCRbeta clonotypes that the gDNA method yielded from a handful of donors. TCRdb limited this immuneACCESS table to in-frame rearrangements with V and J called. A share of clones is missing; checked studies link under half to unresolved V genes, and the rest is unexplained. V and J calls and clone size follow that table, whereas D and trimming were derived from the DNA. The sample records millions of clones, 90% to 95% of which are singletons. The ten largest clones add up to over 0.12% of the sample.

Worth noting for this clone: Its antigen remains undetermined. The sample holds no much larger clone one base away, and base qualities are not on file.

V is shortened by 5 bases, J by 3 bases, and the region joining them spans 17 bases. Spanning cysteine to phenylalanine, the CDR3 consists of 15 amino acids. The retained sequence is limited to the CDR3, 45 bases, with the frame set at the first base. CDR1 and CDR2 are read off the germline V gene as SGHVS and FNYEAQ. This TCR came from a man aged 18 to 30 in good health. This chain joins TRBV7-6 to TRBJ2-7; a tentative D call is TRBD1 (6 bases match). Sample: naive CD4+ T cells sorted from blood. This sample's cell subset or site label indicates: CD45RA+ positively selected. The CDR3 amino acid sequence is: CASSRVGGEGYEQYF. The DNA sequence is TGTGCCAGCAGCCGGGTAGGGGGTGAGGGCTACGAGCAGTACTTC.